This T cell receptor beta chain appears in the sequencing data of a study of shared clonotypes between healthy human individuals. The table came from immunoSEQ multiplex PCR; TCRdb's copy has only in-frame clones and leaves some out. The sample consists of millions of clones, more than 80% of them appearing once. CDR1 is LNHDA and CDR2 is SQIVND in the germline V gene (reference sequence). V was clipped by 3 bases and J by 1 base, with 15 bases between them. The CDR3 runs 16 residues. The sample comprised naive CD4+ T cells sorted from blood. Regarding subset: CD45RA+ positively selected. The rearrangement uses TRBV19 and TRBJ1-1, with a possible D match to TRBD1 (6 bases). This clonotype originated in a man aged 18 to 29 in good health. CDR3 coding DNA: TGTGCCAGTAGTATCGAAGGGGGGGAGACGAACACTGAAGCTTTCTTT. This gives the protein CASSIEGGETNTEAFF.